This TCR beta chain was documented in a study of Ad26.COV2.S vaccination and SARS-CoV-2 variants (dated by TCRdb to about 2021). Concerning the study at large: Donors in the vaccine arm were drawn from COV1001, a multicentre, randomized, double-blind, placebo-controlled phase I-IIa trial testing Ad26.COV2.S in healthy adults. Ad26.COV2.S was administered intramuscularly at a dose of 5x10^10 or 1x10^11 viral particles, either as one shot or as two shots given 56 days apart. The specificity and breadth of SARS-CoV-2-reactive T cell receptors after Ad26.COV2.S vaccination were assessed by TCRbeta repertoire sequencing. The TCR-sequenced set comprised around 30 samples: some 20 Ad26.COV2.S vaccine recipients, 5 placebo recipients and 8 SARS-CoV-2 convalescent individuals. Investigators remained blinded to trial group allocation during experiments and outcome assessment. Participants in the trial were split at random into five groups of five each, receiving low-dose or high-dose Ad26.COV2.S once or twice, or else placebo on both occasions.

According to the study, the label for this sample's treatment or condition signals: approximately 18 received Ad26.COV2.S at low or high dose, single or two shots; five or six received placebo; per-sample allocation not given. For vaccine and placebo recipients, repertoires were sequenced using samples collected on day 63 after the first injection. Between 29 July and 7 August 2020, Cohort 1b enrolled approximately 26 adults aged 18-55 years at one site in Boston, USA. As a vaccine, Ad26.COV2.S was a replication-incompetent adenovirus type 26 vector that expressed a prefusion-stabilized SARS-CoV-2 spike protein derived from the original Wuhan strain. TCRbeta CDR3 regions were sequenced with the immunoSEQ Assay. After extraction, genomic DNA underwent amplification by bias-controlled multiplex PCR, followed by high-throughput sequencing. The authors' analysis ran thus. Collapsing and filtering of sequences were performed to quantify the absolute abundance of each unique TCRbeta CDR3 region. T cell fraction was estimated by normalizing TCRbeta template counts to usable DNA, which was measured by amplifying reference genes present in all nucleated cells. Repertoire TCRs were annotated as SARS-CoV-2-specific when V gene, CDR3 amino acid sequence and J gene were exactly matched to a known reactive TCR set. MIRA supplied the reference SARS-CoV-2 TCR set, which was filtered for enrichment in COVID-19-positive ImmuneCODE repertoires so that public or cross-reactive TCRs were removed. Using the MIRA antigens, annotated TCRs were further analysed by specific ORF or by position within an ORF. Breadth was defined as the number of annotated unique rearrangements divided by the total number of unique productive rearrangements, and depth was defined as the summed frequency of the annotated unique rearrangements. Two-sided Wilcoxon rank-sum tests were applied when comparing TCR breadth between groups. TCRdb carries this immuneACCESS record with in-frame sequences only. Its versions omit some clonotypes, under half of them owing to an unresolved V gene in the studies checked, with the rest unexplained. V and J calls and clone size are given by that table; D and trimming were obtained from the DNA. Across this sample there are 360,000 or so clones, with about nine tenths seen only once. About 3% of the sample goes to the ten largest clones.

From its cysteine to its phenylalanine, the CDR3 spans 18 amino acids. Of all the DNA, just the CDR3 is kept, 54 bases in frame from base 1. V and J are truncated by 1 base and 2 bases respectively, leaving an intervening sequence of 18 bases. Looking up the germline V gene yields CDR1 SGHTA and CDR2 FQGNSA. Beyond this particular receptor, the publication reports: Higher spike-specific TCR breadth was observed in Ad26.COV2.S recipients than in placebo recipients (P = 0.0014). Vaccine and placebo recipients had comparable non-spike TCR breadth, which fits with the vaccine containing only spike. After vaccination, spike-specific CD8+ and CD4+ T cell responses were reported to show substantial breadth. The study was not powered for comparison of responses between vaccine doses or regimens. The authors noted that the TCR breadth and depth analyses may have underestimated total T cell responses.

As concerns this clone: Its target antigen remains unknown. No quality values exist for individual bases; no much larger clone is one base distant.

The sequence joins TRBV7-2 to TRBJ1-5; the D gene cannot be resolved reliably. The clonotype comes from a person between 18 and 59 years old who received the Ad26.COV2.S COVID-19 vaccine or a placebo. The sample consisted of peripheral blood, taken in a trial of Ad26.COV2.S vaccine versus placebo. CDR3 sequence: CASSLDRALVVGNQPQHF. The DNA is as follows: TGTGCCAGCAGCTTAGACCGGGCATTGGTAGTTGGCAATCAGCCCCAGCATTTT.